The 7 T cell receptor beta chains listed next were all sequenced from one sample in a study of patients and donors after allogeneic stem cell transplantation. TCRdb reprocessed the RT-PCR reads with MiXCR, giving one entry per CDR3 protein. The sample consists of more than 850,000 distinct CDR3 sequences, 15% to 20% of them appearing once. The source material was blood, either unsorted or a sorted T cell fraction (not recorded which). These receptors came from a human donor who was either an allogeneic HSCT recipient or a stem cell or donor lymphocyte infusion donor (not recorded which). It is not recorded whose cells these are; they may come from a transplant donor.

This clonotype was picked up a small number of times. V gene TRBV27 combines with J gene TRBJ1-1; the match to TRBD1 covers 7 bases. This CDR3 region has 16 residues. The V segment lost 5 bases and the J segment 8 bases; nucleotides outside the gene matches: 17. Germline V gene sequence: CDR1 MNHEY, CDR2 SMNVEV (reference sequence). In DNA form, the CDR3 reads TGTGCCAGCAGTGTAAGACAGGGTGGGGGGGGAATGGAAGCTTTCTTT. It yields the protein CASSVRQGGGGMEAFF.

The genes are TRBV6-1 and TRBJ2-6, with 10 bases lining up with TRBD1. Unmatched junction bases numbered 3, after V lost 4 bases and J lost 0 bases. This CDR3 spans 17 amino acids. Germline V gene data show CDR1 as MNHNS and CDR2 as SASEGT. CDR3 loop: CASSVGQGTSGANVLTF. The CDR3 DNA sequence: TGTGCCAGCAGTGTGGGACAGGGGACCTCTGGGGCCAACGTCCTGACTTTC.

This sequence joins TRBV7-2 and TRBJ2-3; perhaps TRBD2 as D (7 bases). CDR1 is SGHTA, CDR2 FQGNSA, per germline. Trimming pared 8 bases from V and 7 bases from J, leaving 19 bases between. CDR3 length: 14 residues. CDR3 bases: TGTGCCAGCGGTCGAGGGGGGGGCGTTTATACGCAGTATTTT. It is translated as CASGRGGGVYTQYF.

V usage is TRBV25-1 and J usage is TRBJ1-1; D not certain. V lost 4 bases to trimming and J lost 5 bases, with 5 bases between them. This CDR3 region has 11 residues. Germline values: CDR1 MGHDK, CDR2 SYGVNS. Written as DNA, the CDR3 is TGTGCCAGCAGTGCAAAGACTGAAGCTTTCTTT. Its translation is CASSAKTEAFF.

The gene calls are TRBV20-1 and TRBJ1-5, with 8 bases lining up with TRBD1. The CDR3 is made up of 15 amino acids. The V and J ends lost 1 base and 6 bases, in that order; junction bases with no gene match: 8. Per germline, CDR1 DFQATT and CDR2 SNEGSKA (reference sequence). Here the CDR3 DNA reads TGCAGTGCTAGAGTCGCGGACAGGGCGGTTCAGCCCCAGCATTTT. Protein sequence: CSARVADRAVQPQHF.

The chain combines TRBV10-3 with TRBJ2-2; 10 positions match TRBD1. The CDR3 loop spans 15 amino acids. Germline lookup yields CDR1 ENHRY and CDR2 SYGVKD. The ends lost 10 bases at V and 2 bases at J; junction bases unmatched: 7. The CDR3, as DNA: TGTGCCACTACAGGGACAGGGGTCAACACCGGGGAGCTGTTTTTT. Amino acids: CATTGTGVNTGELFF.

This clonotype was seen many times. J is TRBJ2-7 and V is TRBV29-1; D not certain. Per germline, CDR1 SQVTM and CDR2 ANQGSEA. V was clipped by 4 bases and J by 7 bases, with 17 bases between them. There are 13 residues in the CDR3. CDR3 nucleotide sequence: TGCAGCGTTGTACAGAGGTTGAAGGAGGAGCAGTACTTC. Translating gives CSVVQRLKEEQYF.